This T cell receptor (beta chain) stems from a study of identical twins. Findings and caveats of the study: In cord blood, abundant beta clonotypes had fewer insertions; memory showed no trend. Conclusions relied on cross-sectional statistical analysis, not following the same donors.

TCRdb redid the calling of the 5' RACE reads with MiXCR, one entry per CDR3 protein. The sample yields 450,000 or so distinct CDR3 sequences, 20% to 25% seen once. Healthy Caucasians alone served as donors. To note about this clonotype: Its specificity is not known.

J was trimmed by 5 bases and V by 0 bases; bases with no gene match: 8. The CDR3 contains 17 residues. The V gene's germline CDR1 is LGHNA and CDR2 YSLEER. These data were also filed under a second study, of T cells expressing NK-cell markers. That publication notes: HCMV seropositivity marked most of the eight sequenced donors; one was seronegative.

The source of this sequence is a woman younger than 35 in good health. The sequenced material came from CD4+ T cells sorted from blood. V is TRBV4-3 and J is TRBJ2-2, with 8 bases aligning to TRBD2. In DNA form, the CDR3 reads TGCGCCAGCAGCCAAGAAGTTAGCGGGATTGGTACCGGGGAGCTGTTTTTT. Translated: CASSQEVSGIGTGELFF.